This T cell receptor beta chain originates from a study of cytomegalovirus exposure and HLA in healthy donors. General study findings and limits: Using a false discovery rate of 0.05, a later analysis showed that 16,951 TCR beta sequences were associated with HLA alleles. In a later analysis, the majority of CMV-associated beta chains seemingly showed HLA restriction.

Of note for this clone: The antigen is unknown.

This CDR3 has 15 residues. Germline V lookup: CDR1 MGHRA, CDR2 YSYEKL. V shed 4 bases, J shed 5 bases, and the junction held 8 bases outside the gene matches. PCR amplification relied on 60 Vbeta primers (plus 13 Jbeta primers). The assay was immunoSEQ multiplex PCR, and TCRdb's table has in-frame clones only and misses some. The sample contains 120,000 to 150,000 clones, around four fifths of which appear only once. The chain joins TRBV4-1 to TRBJ2-5, with 9 bases identical to TRBD1. The sample consisted of PBMCs. This clonotype was obtained from a boy younger than 10 in good health and CMV-seronegative. The CDR3 loop reads CASSRQQGAGETQYF. The DNA of the CDR3 is TGCGCCAGCAGCCGACAACAGGGGGCAGGGGAGACCCAGTACTTC.